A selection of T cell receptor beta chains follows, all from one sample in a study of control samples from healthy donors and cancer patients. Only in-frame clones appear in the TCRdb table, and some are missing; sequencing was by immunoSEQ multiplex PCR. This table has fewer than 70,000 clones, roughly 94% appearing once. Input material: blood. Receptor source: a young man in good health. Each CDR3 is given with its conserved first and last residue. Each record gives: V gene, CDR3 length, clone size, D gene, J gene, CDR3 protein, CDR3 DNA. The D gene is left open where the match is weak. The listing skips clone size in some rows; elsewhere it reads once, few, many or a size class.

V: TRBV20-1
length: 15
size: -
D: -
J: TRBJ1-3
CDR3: CSASTAGRSGNTIYF
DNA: TGCAGTGCTAGTACCGCAGGGAGGTCTGGAAACACCATATATTTT

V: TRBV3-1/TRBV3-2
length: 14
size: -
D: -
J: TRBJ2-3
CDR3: CASSPGLFADTQYF
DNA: TGTGCCAGTAGCCCCGGACTGTTCGCAGATACGCAGTATTTT

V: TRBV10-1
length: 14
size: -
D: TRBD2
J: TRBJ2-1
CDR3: CASSESLGEGEQFF
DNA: TGCGCCAGCAGTGAGTCTTTGGGGGAGGGTGAGCAGTTCTTC

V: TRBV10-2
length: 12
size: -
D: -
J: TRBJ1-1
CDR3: CASGSLNTEAFF
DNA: TGCGCCAGCGGGAGTTTGAACACTGAAGCTTTCTTT

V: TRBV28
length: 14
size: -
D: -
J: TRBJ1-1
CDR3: CASSSGTPNTEAFF
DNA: TGTGCCAGCAGTTCCGGGACACCGAACACTGAAGCTTTCTTT

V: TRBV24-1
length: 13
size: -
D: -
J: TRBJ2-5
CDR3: CATTDGYQETQYF
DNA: TGTGCCACTACGGACGGGTACCAAGAGACCCAGTACTTC

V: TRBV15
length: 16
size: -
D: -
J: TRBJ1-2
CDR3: CATSRDQVAVSYGYTF
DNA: TGTGCCACCAGCAGAGACCAGGTAGCGGTCAGCTATGGCTACACCTTC

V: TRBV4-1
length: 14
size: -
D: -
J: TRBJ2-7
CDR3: CASSQGDQRYEQYF
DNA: TGCGCCAGCAGCCAAGGGGATCAACGCTACGAGCAGTACTTC

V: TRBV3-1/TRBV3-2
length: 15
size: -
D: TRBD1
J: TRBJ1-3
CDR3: CASRLGTGTGNTIYF
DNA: TGTGCCAGCAGGCTGGGGACAGGGACTGGAAACACCATATATTTT

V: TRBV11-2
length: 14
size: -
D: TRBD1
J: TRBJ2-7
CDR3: CASSLNRGSGEQYF
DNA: TGTGCCAGCAGCCTCAACAGGGGTTCGGGCGAGCAGTACTTC

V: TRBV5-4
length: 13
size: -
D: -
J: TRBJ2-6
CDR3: CAASASGANVLTF
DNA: TGTGCAGCATCAGCCTCTGGGGCCAACGTCCTGACTTTC

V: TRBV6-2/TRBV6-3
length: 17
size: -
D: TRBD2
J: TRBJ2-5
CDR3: CASSYGVKRGFEETQYF
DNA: TGTGCCAGCAGTTACGGGGTCAAGCGGGGCTTTGAAGAGACCCAGTACTTC

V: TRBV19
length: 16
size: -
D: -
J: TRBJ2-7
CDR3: CASTSKRGGSLGEQYF
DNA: TGTGCCAGTACCTCAAAAAGGGGCGGAAGTTTGGGCGAGCAGTACTTC

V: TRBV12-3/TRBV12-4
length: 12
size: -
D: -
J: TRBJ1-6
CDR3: CASSGPQAPLHF
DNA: TGTGCCAGCAGTGGGCCCCAGGCACCCCTCCACTTT

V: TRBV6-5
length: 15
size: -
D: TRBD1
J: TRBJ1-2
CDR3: CATVTGDASNYGYTF
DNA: TGTGCCACCGTTACAGGGGACGCCTCTAACTATGGCTACACCTTC

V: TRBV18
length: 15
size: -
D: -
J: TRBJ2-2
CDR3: CASSPPGASTLELFF
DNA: TGTGCCAGCTCACCACCAGGGGCGTCCACCTTGGAGCTGTTTTTT

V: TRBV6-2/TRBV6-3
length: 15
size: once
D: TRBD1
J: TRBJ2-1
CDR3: CASSYDRVVSNEQFF
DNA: TGTGCCAGCAGTTACGACAGGGTCGTTTCCAATGAGCAGTTCTTC

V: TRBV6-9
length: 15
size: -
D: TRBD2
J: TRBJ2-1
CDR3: CASSYTRGAYNEQFF
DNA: TGTGCCAGCAGTTACACGCGGGGGGCGTACAATGAGCAGTTCTTC

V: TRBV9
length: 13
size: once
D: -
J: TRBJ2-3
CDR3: CASQGTFTDTQYF
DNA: TGTGCCAGCCAGGGGACATTCACAGATACGCAGTATTTT

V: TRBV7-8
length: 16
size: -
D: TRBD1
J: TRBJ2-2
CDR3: CASSGSRGRVAGELFF
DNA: TGTGCCAGCAGCGGTTCAAGGGGGCGCGTCGCCGGGGAGCTGTTTTTT

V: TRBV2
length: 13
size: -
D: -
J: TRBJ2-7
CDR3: CASSFAYSYEQYF
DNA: TGTGCCAGCAGTTTCGCATACTCCTACGAGCAGTACTTC

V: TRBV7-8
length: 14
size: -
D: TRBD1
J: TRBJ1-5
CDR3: CASRATGLFQPQHF
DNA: TGTGCCAGCCGAGCGACAGGGTTATTCCAGCCCCAGCATTTT

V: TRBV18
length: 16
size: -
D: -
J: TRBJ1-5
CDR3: CASSPPLTGWNQPQHF
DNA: TGTGCCAGCTCACCTCCACTCACTGGGTGGAATCAGCCCCAGCATTTT

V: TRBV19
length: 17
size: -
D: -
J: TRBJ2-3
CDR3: CASSIRFIATGTDTQYF
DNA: TGTGCCAGTAGTATTAGATTTATAGCGACGGGCACAGATACGCAGTATTTT

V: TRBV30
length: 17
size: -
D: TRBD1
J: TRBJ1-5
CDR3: CAWSVGRQGSDNQPQHF
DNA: TGTGCCTGGAGTGTAGGGAGACAGGGTTCTGACAATCAGCCCCAGCATTTT

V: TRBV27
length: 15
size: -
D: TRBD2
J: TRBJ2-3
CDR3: CASSPLAGFTDTQYF
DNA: TGTGCCAGCAGTCCACTAGCGGGGTTTACAGATACGCAGTATTTT

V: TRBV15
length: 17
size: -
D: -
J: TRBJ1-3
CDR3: CATSRDKVYHSGNTIYF
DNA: TGTGCCACCAGCAGAGACAAGGTCTACCACTCTGGAAACACCATATATTTT

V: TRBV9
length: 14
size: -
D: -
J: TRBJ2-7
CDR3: CASSPGGVREEQYF
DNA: TGTGCCAGCAGCCCAGGAGGGGTCAGGGAAGAGCAGTACTTC

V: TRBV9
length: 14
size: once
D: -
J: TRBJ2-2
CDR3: CASSGTVNTGELFF
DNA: TGTGCCAGCAGCGGGACGGTAAACACCGGGGAGCTGTTTTTT

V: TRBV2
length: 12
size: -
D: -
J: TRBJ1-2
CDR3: CASSSDNYGYTF
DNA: TGTGCCAGCAGCAGCGATAACTATGGCTACACCTTC

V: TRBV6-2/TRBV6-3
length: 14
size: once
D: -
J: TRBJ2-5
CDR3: CASSYPRVSETQYF
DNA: TGTGCCAGCAGTTACCCTAGGGTGTCAGAGACCCAGTACTTC

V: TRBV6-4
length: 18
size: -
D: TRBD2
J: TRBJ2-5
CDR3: CASSVVWERGPLQETQYF
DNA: TGTGCCAGCAGTGTAGTTTGGGAGCGGGGGCCTCTCCAAGAGACCCAGTACTTC

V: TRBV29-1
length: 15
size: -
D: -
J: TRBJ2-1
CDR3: CSVGGVASSYNEQFF
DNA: TGCAGCGTTGGCGGGGTGGCTAGCTCCTACAATGAGCAGTTCTTC

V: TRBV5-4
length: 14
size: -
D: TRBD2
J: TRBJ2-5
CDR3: CASSIGTKTETQYF
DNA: TGTGCCAGCAGCATCGGGACTAAGACGGAGACCCAGTACTTC

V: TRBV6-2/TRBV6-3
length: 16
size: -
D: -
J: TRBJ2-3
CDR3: CASSYSGLGSADTQYF
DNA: TGTGCCAGCAGTTATTCGGGACTTGGCTCCGCAGATACGCAGTATTTT

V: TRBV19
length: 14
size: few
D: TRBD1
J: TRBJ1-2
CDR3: CASIEGGQVGGYTF
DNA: TGTGCCAGTATAGAAGGGGGACAGGTCGGCGGCTACACCTTC

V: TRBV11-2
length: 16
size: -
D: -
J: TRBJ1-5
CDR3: CASSALRRNSNQPQHF
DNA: TGTGCCAGCAGCGCCCTCAGGAGGAATAGCAATCAGCCCCAGCATTTT

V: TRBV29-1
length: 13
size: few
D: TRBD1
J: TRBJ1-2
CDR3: CSVEEQGARGYTF
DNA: TGCAGCGTTGAAGAACAGGGGGCGCGGGGCTACACCTTC

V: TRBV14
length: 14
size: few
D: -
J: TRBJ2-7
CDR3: CASSQGPGPYEQYF
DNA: TGTGCCAGCAGCCAAGGCCCGGGACCCTACGAGCAGTACTTC

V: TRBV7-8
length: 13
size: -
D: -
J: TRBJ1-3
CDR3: CASSYSNGNTIYF
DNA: TGTGCCAGCAGTTACAGTAATGGAAACACCATATATTTT